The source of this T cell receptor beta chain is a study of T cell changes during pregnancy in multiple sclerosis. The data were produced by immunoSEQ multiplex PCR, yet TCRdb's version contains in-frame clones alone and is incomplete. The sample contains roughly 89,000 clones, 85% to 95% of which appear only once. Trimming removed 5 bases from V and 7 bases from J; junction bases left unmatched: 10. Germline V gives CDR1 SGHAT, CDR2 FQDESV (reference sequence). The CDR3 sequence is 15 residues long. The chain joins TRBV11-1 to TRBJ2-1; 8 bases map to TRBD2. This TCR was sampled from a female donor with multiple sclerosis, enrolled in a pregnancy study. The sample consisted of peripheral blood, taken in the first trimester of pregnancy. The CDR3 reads CASSRGGGEVNEQFF. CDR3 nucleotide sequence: TGTGCCAGCAGCCGGGGGGGAGGGGAGGTGAATGAGCAGTTCTTC.